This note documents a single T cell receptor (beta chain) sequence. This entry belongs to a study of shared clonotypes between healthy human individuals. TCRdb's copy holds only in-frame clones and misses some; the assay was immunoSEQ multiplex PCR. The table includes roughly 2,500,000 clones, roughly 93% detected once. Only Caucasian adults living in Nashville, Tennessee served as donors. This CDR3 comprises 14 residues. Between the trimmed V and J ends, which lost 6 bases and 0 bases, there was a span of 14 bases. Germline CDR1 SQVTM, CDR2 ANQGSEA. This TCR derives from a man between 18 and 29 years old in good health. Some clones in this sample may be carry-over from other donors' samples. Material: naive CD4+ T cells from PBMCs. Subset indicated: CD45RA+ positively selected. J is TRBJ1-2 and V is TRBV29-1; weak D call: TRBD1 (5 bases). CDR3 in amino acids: CSVSNQGSNYGYTF. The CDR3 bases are TGCAGCGTATCAAATCAGGGTTCTAACTATGGCTACACCTTC. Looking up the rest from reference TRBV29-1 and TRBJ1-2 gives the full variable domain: SAVISQKPSRDICQRGTSLTIQCQVDSQVTMMFWYRQQPGQSLTLIATANQGSEATYESGFVIDKFPISRPNLTFSTLTVSNMSPEDSSIYLCSVSNQGSNYGYTFGSGTRLTVV.